The sequence of this T cell receptor beta chain was determined in a study of blood T cell repertoires in COVID-19. Study-wide background: From the United States, Italy and Spain came samples of acute and convalescent COVID-19. PBMCs, B-cell-depleted T cells, or T cells provided the cDNA or gDNA that made up the material.

Original handling: Estimation of nucleated cell counts relied on the amplification of reference gene primers. This table comes from immunoSEQ multiplex PCR, and its TCRdb copy is limited to in-frame clones, with some not included. V, J and clone size derive from that table, while D and trimming were established from the DNA sequence. The sample carries around 60,000 clones, 88% recorded once. Trimming shortened V by 8 bases and J by 1 base, and 8 bases separated the two germline ends. This CDR3 region has 12 residues. Germline lookup yields CDR1 LNHDA and CDR2 SQIVND (reference sequence). The clonotype comes from a man aged 50 to 60 with active COVID-19. Sequencing was carried out using peripheral blood. V is TRBV19 and J is TRBJ1-2; D uncertain. The chain's CDR3 is CASVASNYGYTF. The CDR3 DNA follows: TGTGCCAGTGTGGCCAGTAACTATGGCTACACCTTC.